In its sample, the clone carrying this TCR beta chain was seen a few times. What it binds is not known. Extracted from the samples, RNA was reverse transcribed into cDNA to serve as the sequencing template. Data came from immunoSEQ multiplex PCR; TCRdb stores just in-frame clones and leaves some out. The repertoire includes around 82,000 clones, roughly 50% of them detected once, and roughly 5.6% sits in the top ten. This specimen comes from a study of CD8+ T cells in alopecia areata. Findings and caveats of the study: Sequenced scalp T cells also include alphabeta T cells resident in normal skin.

The V end lost 7 bases, the J end lost 3 bases, and 16 bases lay between the germline ends. This CDR3 is 14 amino acids long. Germline values: CDR1 SEHNR, CDR2 FQNEAQ (reference sequence). As part of sample collection, lesional scalp punch biopsies and peripheral blood were taken from alopecia areata patients. Sorted populations comprised CD4+ and CD8+ T cells obtained from PBMCs. This chain uses TRBV7-9 with TRBJ2-7, with D perhaps TRBD1 (5 bases). The sequence was collected from a human donor with alopecia areata. Source material: NKG2D-high CD8+ T cells sorted from blood. Here the CDR3 reads CASTSATANYEQYF. DNA of the CDR3: TGTGCCAGCACCTCCGCGACAGCCAACTACGAGCAGTACTTC.